This T cell receptor (beta chain) was sequenced during a study of cytomegalovirus exposure and HLA in healthy donors. PCR used 60 Vbeta primers and 13 Jbeta primers. Profiling relied on immunoSEQ multiplex PCR, and the TCRdb table lists in-frame clones only, not all of them. The sample lists 70,000 or so clones, 74% occurring once. There are 12 residues in the CDR3. Germline CDR1 is SNHLY and CDR2 is FYNNEI. The V end lost 3 bases, the J end lost 7 bases, and 6 bases lay between the germline ends. The sequence came from a woman in her fifties or sixties in good health and CMV-seropositive. The sequenced material came from PBMCs. The chain uses TRBV2 and TRBJ2-2, with D uncertain. The CDR3 DNA sequence: TGTGCCAGCAGTGACACGAGCGGGGAGCTGTTTTTT. Protein product: CASSDTSGELFF. The variable domain in full, with the rest retrieved from reference TRBV2 and TRBJ2-2, is EPEVTQTPSHQVTQMGQEVILRCVPISNHLYFYWYRQILGQKVEFLVSFYNNEISEKSEIFDDQFSVERPDGSNFTLKIRSTKLEDSAMYFCASSDTSGELFFGEGSRLTVL.